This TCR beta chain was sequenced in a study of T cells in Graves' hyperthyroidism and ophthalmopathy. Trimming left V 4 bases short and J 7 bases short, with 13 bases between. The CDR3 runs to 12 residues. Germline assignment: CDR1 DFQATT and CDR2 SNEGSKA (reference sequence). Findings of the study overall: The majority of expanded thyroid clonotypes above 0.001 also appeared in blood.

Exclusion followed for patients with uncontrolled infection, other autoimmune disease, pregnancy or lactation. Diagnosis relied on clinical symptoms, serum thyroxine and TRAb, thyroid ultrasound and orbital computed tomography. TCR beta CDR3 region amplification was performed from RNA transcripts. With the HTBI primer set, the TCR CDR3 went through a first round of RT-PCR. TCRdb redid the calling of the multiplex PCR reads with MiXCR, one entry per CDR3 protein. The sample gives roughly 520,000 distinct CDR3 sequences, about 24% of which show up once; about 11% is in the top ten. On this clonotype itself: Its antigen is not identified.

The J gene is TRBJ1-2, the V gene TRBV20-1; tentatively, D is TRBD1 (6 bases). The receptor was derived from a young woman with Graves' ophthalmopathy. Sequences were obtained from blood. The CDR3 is CSAKGGDGGYTF. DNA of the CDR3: TGCAGTGCTAAAGGGGGAGATGGTGGCTACACCTTC.